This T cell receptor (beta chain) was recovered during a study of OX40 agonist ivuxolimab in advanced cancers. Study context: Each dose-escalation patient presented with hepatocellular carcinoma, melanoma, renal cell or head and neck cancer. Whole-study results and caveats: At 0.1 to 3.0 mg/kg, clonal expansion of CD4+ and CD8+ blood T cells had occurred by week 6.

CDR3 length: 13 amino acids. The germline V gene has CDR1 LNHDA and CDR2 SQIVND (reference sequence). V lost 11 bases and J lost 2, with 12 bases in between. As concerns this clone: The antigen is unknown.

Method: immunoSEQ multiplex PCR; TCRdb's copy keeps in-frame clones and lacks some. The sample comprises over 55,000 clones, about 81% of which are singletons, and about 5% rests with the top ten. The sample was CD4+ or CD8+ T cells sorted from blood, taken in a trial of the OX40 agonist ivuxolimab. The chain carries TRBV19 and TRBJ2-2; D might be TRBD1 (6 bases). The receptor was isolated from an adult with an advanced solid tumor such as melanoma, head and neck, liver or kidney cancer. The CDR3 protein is CAGGSDNTGELFF. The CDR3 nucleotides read TGTGCCGGGGGCAGTGATAACACCGGGGAGCTGTTTTTT.